This T cell receptor (beta chain) emerged from a study of T cell changes during pregnancy in multiple sclerosis. Only in-frame clones appear in the TCRdb table, and some are missing; sequencing was by immunoSEQ multiplex PCR. This sample has fewer than 70,000 clones, with approximately 94% found just once. The specimen comprised CD8+ T cells from peripheral blood mononuclear cells, sampled in the third trimester of pregnancy. This TCR derives from a female donor with multiple sclerosis, enrolled in a pregnancy study.

The CDR3 region has the DNA TGTGCCAGCAGCCCGGCCGGGAGCGGGGGCACAGATACGCAGTATTTT. This encodes CASSPAGSGGTDTQYF. V gene TRBV5-6 combines with J gene TRBJ2-3, with 7 bases aligning to TRBD2. Germline CDR1 reads SGHDT; CDR2 reads YYEEEE. J was trimmed by 1 base and V by 4 bases; bases with no gene match: 9. CDR3 length: 16 residues.